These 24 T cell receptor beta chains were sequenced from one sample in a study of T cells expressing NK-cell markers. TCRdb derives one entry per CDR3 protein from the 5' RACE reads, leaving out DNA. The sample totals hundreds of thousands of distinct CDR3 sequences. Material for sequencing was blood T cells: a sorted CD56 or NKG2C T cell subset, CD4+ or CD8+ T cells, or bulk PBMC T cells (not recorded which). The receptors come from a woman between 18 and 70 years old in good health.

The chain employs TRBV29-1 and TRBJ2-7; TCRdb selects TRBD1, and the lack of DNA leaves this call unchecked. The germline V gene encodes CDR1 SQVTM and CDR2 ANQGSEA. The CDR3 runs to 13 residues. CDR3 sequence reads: CSVEGDRPYEQYF.

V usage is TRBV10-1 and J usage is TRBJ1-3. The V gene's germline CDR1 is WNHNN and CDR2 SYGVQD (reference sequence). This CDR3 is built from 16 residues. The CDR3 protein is CASREDQLLSGNTIYF.

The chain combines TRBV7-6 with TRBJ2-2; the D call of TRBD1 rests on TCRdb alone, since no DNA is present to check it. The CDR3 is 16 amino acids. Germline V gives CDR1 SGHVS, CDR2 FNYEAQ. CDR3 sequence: CASSPLQGINTGELFF.

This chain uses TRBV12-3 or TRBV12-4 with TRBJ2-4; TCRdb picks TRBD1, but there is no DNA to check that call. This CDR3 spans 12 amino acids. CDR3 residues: CASSPGVEIQYF.

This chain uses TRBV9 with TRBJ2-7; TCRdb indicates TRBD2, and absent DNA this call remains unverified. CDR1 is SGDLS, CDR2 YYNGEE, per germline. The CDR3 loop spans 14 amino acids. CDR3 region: CASSVLAEGNGQYF.

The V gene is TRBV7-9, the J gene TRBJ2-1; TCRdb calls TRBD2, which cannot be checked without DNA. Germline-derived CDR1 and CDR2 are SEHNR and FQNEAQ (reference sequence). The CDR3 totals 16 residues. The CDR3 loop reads CASSPPGSGRWNEQFF. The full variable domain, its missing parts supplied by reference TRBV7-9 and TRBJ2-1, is DTGVSQNPRHKITKRGQNVTFRCDPISEHNRLYWYRQTLGQGPEFLTYFQNEAQLEKSRLLSDRFSAERPKGSFSTLEIQRTEQGDSAMYLCASSPPGSGRWNEQFFGPGTRLTVL.

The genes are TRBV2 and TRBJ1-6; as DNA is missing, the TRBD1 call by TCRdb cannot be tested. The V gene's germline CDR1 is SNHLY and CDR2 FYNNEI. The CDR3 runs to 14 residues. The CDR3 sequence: CARVKDRNNSPLHF. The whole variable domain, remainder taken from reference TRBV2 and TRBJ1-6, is EPEVTQTPSHQVTQMGQEVILRCVPISNHLYFYWYRQILGQKVEFLVSFYNNEISEKSEIFDDQFSVERPDGSNFTLKIRSTKLEDSAMYFCARVKDRNNSPLHFGNGTRLTVT.

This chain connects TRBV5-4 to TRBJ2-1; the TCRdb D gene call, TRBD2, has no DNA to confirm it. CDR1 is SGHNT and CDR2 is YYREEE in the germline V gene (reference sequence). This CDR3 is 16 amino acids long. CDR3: CASSYTERVLYNEQFF.

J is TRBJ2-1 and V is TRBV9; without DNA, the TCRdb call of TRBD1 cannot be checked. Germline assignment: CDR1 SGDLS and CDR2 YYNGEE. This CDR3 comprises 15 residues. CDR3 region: CASSARGLQGNEQFF.

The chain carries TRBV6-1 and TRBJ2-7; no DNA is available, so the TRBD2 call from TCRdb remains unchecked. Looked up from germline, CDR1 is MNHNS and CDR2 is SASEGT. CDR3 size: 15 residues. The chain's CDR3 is CASTPAGTPLYEQYF.

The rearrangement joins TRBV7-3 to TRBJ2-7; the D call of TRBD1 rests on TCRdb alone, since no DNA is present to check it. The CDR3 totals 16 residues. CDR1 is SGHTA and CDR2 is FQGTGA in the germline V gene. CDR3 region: CASSLEAGGIFYEQYF.

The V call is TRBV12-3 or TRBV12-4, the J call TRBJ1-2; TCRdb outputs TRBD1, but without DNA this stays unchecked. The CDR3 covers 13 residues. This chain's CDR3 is CASRPPGHYGYTF.

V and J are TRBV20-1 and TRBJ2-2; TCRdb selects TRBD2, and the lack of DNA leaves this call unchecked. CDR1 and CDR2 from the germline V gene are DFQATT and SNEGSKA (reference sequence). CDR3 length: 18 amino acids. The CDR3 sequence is CSASTTGLAGGRTGELFF.

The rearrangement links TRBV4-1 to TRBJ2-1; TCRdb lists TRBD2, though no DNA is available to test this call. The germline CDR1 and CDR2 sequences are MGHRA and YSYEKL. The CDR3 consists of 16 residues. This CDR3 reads CASSQEPSGAWDEQFF.

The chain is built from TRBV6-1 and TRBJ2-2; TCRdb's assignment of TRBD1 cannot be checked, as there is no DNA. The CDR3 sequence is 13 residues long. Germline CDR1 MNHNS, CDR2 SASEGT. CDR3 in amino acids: CASTRVGAGELFF.

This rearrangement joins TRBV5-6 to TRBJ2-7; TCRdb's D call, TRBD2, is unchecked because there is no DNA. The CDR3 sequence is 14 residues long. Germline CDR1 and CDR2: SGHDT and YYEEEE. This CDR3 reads CASSYLAAVDEQYF.

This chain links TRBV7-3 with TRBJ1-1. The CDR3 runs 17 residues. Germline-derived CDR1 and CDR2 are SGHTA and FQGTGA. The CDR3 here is CASSLTGLGIPSTEAFF.

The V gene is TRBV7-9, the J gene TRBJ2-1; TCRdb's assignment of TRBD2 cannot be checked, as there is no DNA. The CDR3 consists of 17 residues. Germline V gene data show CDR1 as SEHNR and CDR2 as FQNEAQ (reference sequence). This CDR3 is CASSYSPGTGSGNEQFF.

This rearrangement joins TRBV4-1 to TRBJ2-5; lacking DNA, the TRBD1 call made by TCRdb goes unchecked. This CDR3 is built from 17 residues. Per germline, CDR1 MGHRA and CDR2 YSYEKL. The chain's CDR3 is CASSVTMTGALQETQYF.

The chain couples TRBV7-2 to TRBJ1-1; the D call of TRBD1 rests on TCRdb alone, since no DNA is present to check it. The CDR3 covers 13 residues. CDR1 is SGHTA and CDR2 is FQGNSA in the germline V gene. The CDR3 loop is CASSLVEGRGAFF.

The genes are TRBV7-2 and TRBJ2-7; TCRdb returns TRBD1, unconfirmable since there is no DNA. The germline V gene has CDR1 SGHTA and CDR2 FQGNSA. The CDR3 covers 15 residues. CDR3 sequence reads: CASSAYGTLTYEQYF.

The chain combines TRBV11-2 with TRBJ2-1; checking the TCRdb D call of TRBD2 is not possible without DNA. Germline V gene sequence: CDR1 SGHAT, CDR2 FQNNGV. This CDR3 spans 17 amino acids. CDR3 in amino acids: CASSLEGTSSGHNEQFF.

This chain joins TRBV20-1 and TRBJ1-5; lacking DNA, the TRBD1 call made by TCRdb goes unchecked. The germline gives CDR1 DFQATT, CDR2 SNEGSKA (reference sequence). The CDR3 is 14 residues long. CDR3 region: CSASQGQRNQPQHF.

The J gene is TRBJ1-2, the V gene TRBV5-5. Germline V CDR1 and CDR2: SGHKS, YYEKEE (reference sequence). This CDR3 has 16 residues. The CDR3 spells CASSYLWTEANYGYTF.